These 22 T cell receptor beta chains originate from one sample sequenced in a study of shared clonotypes between healthy human individuals. Profiled with immunoSEQ multiplex PCR; TCRdb holds only in-frame clones, not every one. The table shows roughly 2.2 million clones, with around 93% occurring only once. The source material was naive CD4+ T cells from PBMCs. As to subset: CD45RA+ positively selected. These TCRs come from a man between 18 and 35 years old in good health. Some clones in this sample may be carry-over from other donors' samples.

The rearrangement joins TRBV15 to TRBJ1-3, with 9 bases identical to TRBD1. Per germline, CDR1 LNHNV and CDR2 YYDKDF (reference sequence). Germline trimming cut 3 bases from V and 0 bases from J; bases unmatched to any gene: 6. The CDR3 is 17 amino acids. This CDR3 reads CATSRGDRAFSGNTIYF. DNA of the CDR3: TGTGCCACCAGCAGGGGGGACAGGGCTTTCTCTGGAAACACCATATATTTT.

The chain has TRBV19 and TRBJ1-5; TRBD1 is a possible D gene (5 bases). V lost 4 bases to trimming and J lost 6 bases, with 19 bases between them. Germline CDR1 LNHDA, CDR2 SQIVND (reference sequence). CDR3 length: 16 amino acids. This chain's CDR3 is CASSTLSGGAGQPQHF. CDR3 in DNA: TGTGCCAGTAGTACCCTCTCTGGAGGGGCAGGTCAGCCCCAGCATTTT.

The CDR3 here is CASITSESSYEQYF. CDR3 sequence (DNA): TGTGCCAGCATCACTAGCGAGAGCTCCTACGAGCAGTACTTC. The chain couples TRBV2 to TRBJ2-7, with TRBD2 matching over 7 bases. V was pared by 7 bases and J by 0 bases, with 6 bases of the junction left unmatched. Germline loops: CDR1 SNHLY, CDR2 FYNNEI. This CDR3 is built from 14 residues.

The chain is built from TRBV19 and TRBJ1-1, with no clear D. The V gene's germline CDR1 is LNHDA and CDR2 SQIVND (reference sequence). Deletions cut 1 base from V and 6 bases from J, with 6 bases between. The CDR3 is 12 residues long. In nucleotides, the CDR3 is TGTGCCAGTAGTATAGGCGGGCCTGAAGCTTTCTTT. Translated: CASSIGGPEAFF.

About this clone: This CDR3 is also generated by other DNA sequences in the sample. The chain combines TRBV7-9 with TRBJ2-6, with D unresolved. CDR3 length: 14 residues. From germline, CDR1 is SEHNR and CDR2 FQNEAQ (reference sequence). V dropped 1 base and J dropped 4 bases, with 5 bases sitting between them. The CDR3 spells CASSLGSGANVLTF. For the CDR3, the DNA is TGTGCCAGCAGCTTAGGTTCCGGGGCCAACGTCCTGACTTTC.

In regard to this clone: This same CDR3 is encoded by further DNA sequences in the sample. J is TRBJ1-1 and V is TRBV28; a weak D match, TRBD1 (5 bases). The CDR3 is 15 residues long. Looked up from germline, CDR1 is MDHEN and CDR2 is SYDVKM. The V and J ends lost 1 base and 1 base respectively, with 10 bases between them. The CDR3 DNA reads TGTGCCAGCAGTTTATCTCAGGGTGGGAACACTGAAGCTTTCTTT. Its translation is CASSLSQGGNTEAFF.

The rearrangement joins TRBV7-6 to TRBJ2-1, with D uncertain. This CDR3 contains 15 residues. CDR1 and CDR2 from the germline V gene are SGHVS and FNYEAQ. Trimming removed 5 bases from V and 1 base from J, with 12 bases in between. The CDR3 bases are TGTGCCAGCAGCCGACGACAAGGGTCCTACAATGAGCAGTTCTTC. Translation: CASSRRQGSYNEQFF.

This clone was detected a few times. This chain uses TRBV6-1 with TRBJ1-2; 7 bases align to TRBD1. Germline values: CDR1 MNHNS, CDR2 SASEGT. The V and J ends lost 2 bases and 5 bases, in that order; junction bases with no gene match: 5. This CDR3 has 14 residues. The CDR3 region has the DNA TGTGCCAGCAGTGAAATGACAGGGCCGTATGGCTACACCTTC. Residues: CASSEMTGPYGYTF.

V and J are TRBV30 and TRBJ2-7, with TRBD1 matching 9 bases. The CDR3 runs to 16 residues. The J segment lost 2 bases and the V segment lost 3 bases, leaving 11 bases of the junction unmatched. Per germline, CDR1 GTSNPN and CDR2 SVGIG (reference sequence). Here the CDR3 reads CAWSTLGTGSTYEQYF. Here the CDR3 DNA reads TGTGCCTGGAGCACCCTTGGGACAGGGAGCACCTACGAGCAGTACTTC.

As regards this clone: Other DNA sequences in the sample encode the same CDR3. The chain has TRBV5-1 and TRBJ2-3; D gene uncertain. V lost 0 bases, J lost 1 base, and 9 bases lay in between. The germline V gene has CDR1 SGHRS and CDR2 YFSETQ. CDR3 size: 15 residues. The CDR3 bases are TGCGCCAGCAGCTTGGGCAGACCGCGCACAGATACGCAGTATTTT. As protein: CASSLGRPRTDTQYF.

The table lists this clone with a count of one. This chain connects TRBV2 to TRBJ2-6; 7 bases agree with TRBD2. V dropped 4 bases and J dropped 0; count of bases not matched to a gene: 9. Germline CDR1 SNHLY, CDR2 FYNNEI. The CDR3 is 18 amino acids. In DNA form, the CDR3 reads TGTGCCAGCAGTGCATCCGCGGGGGTCACCTCTGGGGCCAACGTCCTGACTTTC. As protein: CASSASAGVTSGANVLTF.

This chain links TRBV11-2 with TRBJ1-2; D is ambiguous. Germline V lookup: CDR1 SGHAT, CDR2 FQNNGV. CDR3 length: 13 amino acids. Trimming shortened V by 3 bases and J by 6 bases, and 11 bases separated the two germline ends. CDR3 sequence: CASSFYPGDGYTF. The CDR3 coding sequence is TGTGCCAGCAGCTTTTACCCTGGAGATGGCTACACCTTC.

V and J are TRBV29-1 and TRBJ1-1, with D tentatively TRBD1 (5 bases). The CDR3 covers 13 residues. Germline CDR1 and CDR2: SQVTM and ANQGSEA. V gave up 5 bases and J gave up 2 bases, with 12 bases separating them. The CDR3: CSVSGGFNTEAFF. The CDR3 nucleotides are TGCAGCGTTTCGGGGGGATTTAACACTGAAGCTTTCTTT.

J is TRBJ2-3 and V is TRBV5-1; 7 bases align to TRBD2. The CDR3 has 17 amino acids. Germline CDR1 reads SGHRS; CDR2 reads YFSETQ. The trim removed 4 bases at V and 1 base at J, leaving 12 bases unmatched. The CDR3 reads CASSPDPNRGGTDTQYF. The CDR3 DNA reads as TGCGCCAGCAGCCCGGACCCAAACCGGGGGGGCACAGATACGCAGTATTTT.

The chain employs TRBV11-2 and TRBJ2-7; 10 nucleotides align to TRBD1. Germline V lookup: CDR1 SGHAT, CDR2 FQNNGV. This CDR3 spans 15 amino acids. The ends lost 4 bases at V and 0 bases at J; junction bases unmatched: 3. The CDR3 is CASSSGTGVSYEQYF. CDR3 coding DNA: TGTGCCAGCAGCTCCGGGACAGGGGTCTCCTACGAGCAGTACTTC.

The rearrangement joins TRBV5-1 to TRBJ1-3; D unresolved. Germline V gene sequence: CDR1 SGHRS, CDR2 YFSETQ. This CDR3 is built from 16 residues. Trimming removed 0 bases from V and 5 bases from J, with 15 bases in between. The CDR3, as DNA: TGCGCCAGCAGCTTGGAAGGCAGCTCATCAAGAAACACCATATATTTT. Its protein product is CASSLEGSSSRNTIYF.

The rearrangement uses TRBV29-1 and TRBJ2-1; D possibly uses TRBD1 or TRBD2 (5 bases each). Trimming left V 6 bases short and J 4 bases short, with 19 bases between. Germline CDR1 and CDR2: SQVTM and ANQGSEA. The CDR3 covers 15 residues. As DNA, the CDR3 is TGCAGCGTCGCAAGATCATCCTGGGGGTACAATGAGCAGTTCTTC. Translated, it gives CSVARSSWGYNEQFF.

A note on this clone: Other DNA sequences of this sample code for an identical CDR3. V is TRBV5-1 and J is TRBJ2-3; no clear D gene. Per germline, CDR1 SGHRS and CDR2 YFSETQ. V lost 4 bases to trimming and J lost 3 bases, with 6 bases between them. CDR3 length equals 12 residues. CDR3 sequence (DNA): TGCGCCAGCAGCCCACCGACAGATACGCAGTATTTT. Translation: CASSPPTDTQYF.

The V gene is TRBV5-6, the J gene TRBJ2-7, with 9 bases lining up with TRBD1. The CDR3 contains 15 residues. V shed 2 bases and J 3 bases; nucleotides not matched to a gene: 6. Germline values: CDR1 SGHDT, CDR2 YYEEEE. The CDR3 region is CASSFRGQGIYEQYF. For the CDR3, the DNA is TGTGCCAGCAGCTTTAGAGGACAGGGGATCTACGAGCAGTACTTC.

The chain combines TRBV19 with TRBJ1-2; D remains ambiguous. Germline assignment: CDR1 LNHDA and CDR2 SQIVND (reference sequence). This CDR3 has 13 amino acids. Trimming pared 4 bases from V and 4 bases from J, leaving 10 bases between. CDR3 residues: CASSTLASYGYTF. CDR3 nucleotides: TGTGCCAGTAGTACCCTCGCGAGCTATGGCTACACCTTC.

The chain combines TRBV19 with TRBJ2-5, with 11 bases that match TRBD2. Germline-derived CDR1 and CDR2 are LNHDA and SQIVND (reference sequence). J gave up 4 bases and V 5 bases, and 9 bases lay outside the gene matches. The CDR3 is 16 residues long. CDR3 in DNA: TGTGCCAGTAGTCCGACTAGCGGGAAGAGTACAGAGACCCAGTACTTC. Its protein product is CASSPTSGKSTETQYF. Looking up the rest from reference TRBV19 and TRBJ2-5 gives the full variable domain: DGGITQSPKYLFRKEGQNVTLSCEQNLNHDAMYWYRQDPGQGLRLIYYSQIVNDFQKGDIAEGYSVSREKKESFPLTVTSAQKNPTAFYLCASSPTSGKSTETQYFGPGTRLLVL.

V is TRBV7-2 and J is TRBJ2-1, with 8 bases fitting TRBD2. The CDR3 runs 14 residues. Germline V gene lookup returns CDR1 SGHTA and CDR2 FQGNSA. Unmatched junction bases numbered 3, after V lost 0 bases and J lost 8 bases. CDR3 coding DNA: TGTGCCAGCAGCTTAGCCGGGAGGGCATATGAGCAGTTCTTC. It specifies CASSLAGRAYEQFF. The whole variable domain, filled in from reference TRBV7-2 and TRBJ2-1, reads GAGVSQSPSNKVTEKGKDVELRCDPISGHTALYWYRQSLGQGLEFLIYFQGNSAPDKSGLPSDRFSAERTGGSVSTLTIQRTQQEDSAVYLCASSLAGRAYEQFFGPGTRLTVL.